This T cell receptor beta chain comes out of a study of shared clonotypes between healthy human individuals. Repertoires were generated with immunoSEQ multiplex PCR, while TCRdb's copy carries only in-frame clones and drops some. The data hold approximately 2.5 million clones, with 90% to 95% observed a single time. The germline V gene has CDR1 MDHEN and CDR2 SYDVKM. The V and J ends lost 5 bases and 3 bases, in that order; junction bases with no gene match: 6. This CDR3 spans 15 amino acids. The sample was naive CD4+ T cells from PBMCs. The subset denotes: CD45RA+ positively selected. This TCR derives from a man aged 18-30 years in good health. Some clones in this sample may be carry-over from other donors' samples. The V and J genes are TRBV28 and TRBJ2-7; 11 nucleotides match TRBD1. The CDR3 DNA reads TGTGCCAGCAGTCCCTGGGACAGGGGGGGCTACGAGCAGTACTTC. Residues: CASSPWDRGGYEQYF.